Below are 9 T cell receptor beta chains sequenced from a single sample in a study of T cell repertoires in aging, cancer and after chemotherapy. A mixed TRB-A/B primer pool amplified rearranged TRB by multiplex touch-down PCR. TCRdb re-analysed the multiplex PCR reads in MiXCR, keeping a single row per CDR3 protein. This sample has over 1,100 distinct CDR3 sequences, with around 36% found just once. Amplification of TCR beta used genomic DNA extracted from peripheral blood. Sequencing was carried out using blood. These receptors were obtained from a human donor with a solid tumor.

This clonotype was recorded a few times. V and J are TRBV6-5 and TRBJ2-7, with a tentative D call TRBD1 (6 bases). Trimming removed 0 bases at V and 6 bases at J, with 18 bases between. CDR1 and CDR2 from the germline V gene are MNHEY and SVGAGI. The CDR3 is 16 residues long. The CDR3 DNA follows: TGTGCCAGCAGTTACTCGATTTGGGGGCTCACCTCCGAGCAGTACTTC. It is translated as CASSYSIWGLTSEQYF.

The chain joins TRBV6-1 to TRBJ1-4; TRBD1 agrees at 7 bases. This CDR3 comprises 18 residues. V trimming: 6 bases; J trimming: 0 bases; junction bases outside the gene matches: 13. Looked up from germline, CDR1 is MNHNS and CDR2 is SASEGT. CDR3 nucleotides: TGTGCCAGCAGGGTCTATGGGGACAGTAGAGCAACTAATGAAAAACTGTTTTTT. Translating gives CASRVYGDSRATNEKLFF.

This clonotype has more than one count but fewer than ten. This chain connects TRBV5-4 to TRBJ1-1, with D possibly being TRBD1 (6 bases). V gave up 4 bases and J gave up 3 bases, with 13 bases separating them. The germline V gene encodes CDR1 SGHNT and CDR2 YYREEE (reference sequence). The CDR3 sequence is 14 residues long. The CDR3 DNA reads as TGTGCCAGCAGCGCCCGACGGACAGACACTGAAGCTTTCTTT. It translates to CASSARRTDTEAFF.

This clonotype is classed as large (0.1 to 1%). The rearrangement links TRBV4-3 to TRBJ2-1; 12 bases agree with TRBD2. The ends lost 4 bases at V and 6 bases at J; junction bases unmatched: 10. The CDR3 length is 17 residues. Germline-derived CDR1 and CDR2 are LGHNA and YSLEER. CDR3 DNA sequence: TGCGCCAGCAGCCTGGAAGGACTAGCGGGACGTGGCAATGAGCAGTTCTTC. This codes for CASSLEGLAGRGNEQFF.

V gene TRBV7-9 combines with J gene TRBJ2-6, with 7 bases aligning to TRBD1. Germline lookup yields CDR1 SEHNR and CDR2 FQNEAQ (reference sequence). The trim removed 6 bases at V and 8 bases at J, leaving 10 bases unmatched. This CDR3 region has 15 residues. CDR3 residues: CASSTGDLSSNVLTF. The CDR3 nucleotides read TGTGCCAGCAGTACAGGGGACCTTAGTTCCAACGTCCTGACTTTC.

J is TRBJ2-5 and V is TRBV19; TRBD2 agrees at 7 bases. CDR1 and CDR2 from the germline V gene are LNHDA and SQIVND (reference sequence). This CDR3 spans 15 amino acids. The V gene end was trimmed by 4 bases and the J gene end by 0 bases; junction bases not matched to a gene: 5. The CDR3 DNA reads as TGTGCCAGTAGTAAAGGAGCGGGGAACCAAGAGACCCAGTACTTC. Its protein product is CASSKGAGNQETQYF.

The V call is TRBV29-1, the J call TRBJ2-5; 8 bases line up with TRBD2. The V segment lost 7 bases and the J segment 1 base; nucleotides outside the gene matches: 8. The CDR3 is made up of 14 amino acids. CDR1 and CDR2 (germline): SQVTM, ANQGSEA. CDR3 loop: CSAPPSGPQETQYF. CDR3 nucleotides: TGCAGCGCTCCCCCTAGCGGGCCCCAAGAGACCCAGTACTTC.

This clonotype was detected a few times. The genes are TRBV6-1 and TRBJ2-7; 11 bases map to TRBD1. CDR3 size: 17 residues. CDR1 and CDR2 from the germline V gene are MNHNS and SASEGT. After removal of 5 bases from V and 2 bases from J, the junction contained 11 bases not matched to a gene. The CDR3 nucleotides read TGTGCCAGCAGTCGCATTTTTCCGGGACAGGGGGCCTACGAGCAGTACTTC. It is translated as CASSRIFPGQGAYEQYF.

Only a few counts were recorded for this clonotype. This chain uses TRBV7-2 with TRBJ2-1, with a tentative D call TRBD1 (6 bases). The CDR3 has 15 residues. With 1 base removed from V and 7 bases from J, the gap between germline ends came to 14 bases. Looked up from germline, CDR1 is SGHTA and CDR2 is FQGNSA. The CDR3 spells CASSLGWGPFNEQFF. The CDR3 coding sequence is TGTGCCAGCAGCTTAGGTTGGGGGCCTTTTAATGAGCAGTTCTTC.